These 10 T cell receptor beta chains came from one sample sequenced in a study of T cell repertoires in cytomegalovirus infection. Each CDR3 protein is one row after TCRdb ran MiXCR on the reads. The sample holds around 900,000 distinct CDR3 sequences, around 29% seen once. Their antigens are not known. Sequenced here: cultured CD8+ T cells from PBMCs, sampled from culture after CMV antigen stimulation. All receptors come from a human donor in good health (CMV status not recorded). Some clones in this sample may be carry-over from other donors' samples.

This clonotype was recorded at least ten times. V gene TRBV7-2 combines with J gene TRBJ2-7; D is unclear. V was clipped by 3 bases and J by 0 bases, with 9 bases between them. This CDR3 region has 14 residues. Germline CDR1 reads SGHTA; CDR2 reads FQGNSA. The DNA for the CDR3 is TGTGCCAGCAGCTTCAGCCCCCTCTCCTACGAGCAGTACTTC. This sequence encodes CASSFSPLSYEQYF.

V gene TRBV5-1 combines with J gene TRBJ2-1; 8 bases fit TRBD2. Germline assignment: CDR1 SGHRS and CDR2 YFSETQ. This CDR3 has 15 residues. With V trimmed by 7 bases and J by 3 bases, 9 bases remained unmatched. CDR3 in amino acids: CASAWRGVGYNEQFF. DNA for the CDR3: TGCGCCAGCGCCTGGCGGGGGGTCGGCTACAATGAGCAGTTCTTC.

This chain links TRBV2 with TRBJ2-3, with 8 bases lining up with TRBD2. This CDR3 is built from 15 residues. The V segment lost 7 bases and the J segment 2 bases; nucleotides outside the gene matches: 8. CDR1 is SNHLY, CDR2 FYNNEI, per germline. In DNA form, the CDR3 reads TGTGCCAGCACCCAGGGAGCGGGGGCCACAGATACGCAGTATTTT. Its protein product is CASTQGAGATDTQYF.

The rearrangement uses TRBV4-1 and TRBJ1-2; 7 nucleotides match TRBD1. The CDR3 extends over 16 amino acids. Germline V lookup: CDR1 MGHRA, CDR2 YSYEKL. The V segment lost 1 base and the J segment 2 bases; nucleotides outside the gene matches: 7. The CDR3 is CASSQGMGTANYGYTF. The CDR3 DNA sequence: TGCGCCAGCAGCCAAGGTATGGGGACAGCGAACTATGGCTACACCTTC.

The chain recombines TRBV11-2 with TRBJ2-3; D is undetermined. The V gene's germline CDR1 is SGHAT and CDR2 FQNNGV. The CDR3 is made up of 15 amino acids. V was cut by 5 bases and J by 6 bases, with 18 bases left in between. The CDR3 sequence: CASSSNGARMDTQYF. CDR3 nucleotides: TGTGCCAGCAGCAGTAACGGCGCTCGGATGGATACGCAGTATTTT.

This chain joins TRBV19 and TRBJ2-7, with unresolved D. The V and J ends lost 7 bases and 0 bases respectively, with 10 bases between them. This CDR3 comprises 13 residues. Germline lookup yields CDR1 LNHDA and CDR2 SQIVND (reference sequence). The CDR3 bases are TGTGCCAGTAATTTCTCAAGCTCCTACGAGCAGTACTTC. It is translated as CASNFSSSYEQYF.

The chain employs TRBV9 and TRBJ2-3; TRBD1 matches 8 bases. V shed 3 bases and J 7 bases; nucleotides not matched to a gene: 10. There are 15 residues in the CDR3. Germline values: CDR1 SGDLS, CDR2 YYNGEE. CDR3 coding DNA: TGTGCCAGCAGCGGGGCGGCAGGGGGCATAAATACGCAGTATTTT. Translating it yields CASSGAAGGINTQYF.

The chain recombines TRBV4-3 with TRBJ2-2; D possibly uses TRBD1 or TRBD2 (6 bases each). Trimming left V 2 bases short and J 4 bases short, with 11 bases between. Germline loops: CDR1 LGHNA, CDR2 YSLEER. The CDR3 extends over 15 amino acids. The CDR3 sequence: CASSQRGAGTGELFF. The CDR3 DNA reads as TGCGCCAGCAGCCAAAGGGGGGCGGGCACCGGGGAGCTGTTTTTT.

The table lists this clonotype with a few counts. V usage is TRBV6-5 and J usage is TRBJ1-4; 8 bases are shared with TRBD1. The V and J ends lost 0 bases and 6 bases, in that order; junction bases with no gene match: 3. Germline V CDR1 and CDR2: MNHEY, SVGAGI. CDR3 size: 15 residues. CDR3 region: CASSYSQGDHEKLFF. For the CDR3, the DNA is TGTGCCAGCAGTTACTCACAGGGGGATCATGAAAAACTGTTTTTT.

This clonotype has only a few counts. J is TRBJ1-1 and V is TRBV6-2 or TRBV6-3; possibly TRBD1 for D (6 bases). Per germline, CDR1 MNHEY and CDR2 SVGEGT. This CDR3 contains 13 residues. The V end was cut by 4 bases, the J end by 4 bases, with 10 bases between. CDR3 in amino acids: CASSFAGATEAFF. Here the CDR3 DNA reads TGTGCCAGCAGTTTCGCGGGGGCCACTGAAGCTTTCTTT.